This T cell receptor (beta chain) was observed in a study of blood T cell repertoires in COVID-19. Per the study methods: Estimation of nucleated cell counts was performed using reference gene primer amplification. Profiling relied on immunoSEQ multiplex PCR, and the TCRdb table lists in-frame clones only, not all of them. For V, J and clone size, that table is used; D and trimming come from the DNA. The sample has about 240,000 clones; roughly 86% are singletons. CDR3 size: 17 residues. CDR1 is LGHDT, CDR2 YNNKEL, per germline (reference sequence). Deletions cut 0 bases from V and 7 bases from J, with 16 bases between. Those who participated ranged in age from about 18 to 89 years and resided in about two dozen US areas.

This chain uses TRBV3-1 (or the pseudogene TRBV3-2) with TRBJ1-6, with D possibly TRBD1 on 5 matching bases. Sequenced input: PBMCs or T cells enriched from blood (not recorded which). The clonotype was recovered from a woman in her 30s with acute COVID-19. CDR3 DNA sequence: TGTGCCAGCAGCCAAGATCCCGGCAGGGCTGGCAATTCACCCCTCCACTTT. Its translation: CASSQDPGRAGNSPLHF.